The 19 T cell receptor beta chains below were found in one sample sequenced in a study of Tregs in tolerant kidney transplant recipients. The repertoire was sequenced with immunoSEQ multiplex PCR; TCRdb's copy has only in-frame clones and lacks some. The sample lists fewer than 80,000 clones, under 98% occurring once. Sequencing was performed on CD4+ T cells from blood, taken before the transplant. All receptors derive from a human donor who received a combined kidney and bone marrow transplant.

The rearrangement uses TRBV19 and TRBJ2-1; TRBD2 agrees at 11 bases. Germline-derived CDR1 and CDR2 are LNHDA and SQIVND (reference sequence). CDR3 length: 18 residues. V shed 7 bases, J shed 8 bases, and the junction held 19 bases outside the gene matches. The CDR3 DNA sequence: TGTGCCAGTACCGACCGCAGGGGGCTTAGCGGGAGGGCATATGAGCAGTTCTTC. It encodes CASTDRRGLSGRAYEQFF.

The gene calls are TRBV7-7 and TRBJ2-1, with 12 bases lining up with TRBD2. In germline, CDR1 is SSHAT, CDR2 FNYEAQ (reference sequence). CDR3 length equals 16 residues. The V gene end was trimmed by 5 bases and the J gene end by 7 bases; junction bases not matched to a gene: 9. CDR3: CASSPSGRVGGNEQFF. The CDR3 DNA sequence: TGTGCCAGCAGCCCTAGCGGGAGGGTAGGAGGAAATGAGCAGTTCTTC.

This chain connects TRBV19 to TRBJ2-1; 10 nucleotides align to TRBD2. Germline-derived CDR1 and CDR2 are LNHDA and SQIVND (reference sequence). This CDR3 contains 19 residues. Trimming at V came to 4 bases and at J to 10 bases, leaving 22 bases not matched to a gene. CDR3 loop: CASSTYREREGLGFREQFF. The DNA of the CDR3 is TGTGCCAGTAGTACCTATAGGGAGCGGGAGGGCCTTGGGTTCAGGGAGCAGTTCTTC.

Only one count was recorded for this clone. This chain links TRBV2 with TRBJ1-5; tentative D call: TRBD1 (6 bases). Trimming removed 6 bases at V and 2 bases at J, with 14 bases between. The length of the CDR3 is 15 residues. Germline CDR1 reads SNHLY; CDR2 reads FYNNEI. Here the CDR3 reads CASSPGTSGNQPQHF. The CDR3 nucleotides read TGTGCCAGCAGCCCCGGGACAAGCGGCAATCAGCCCCAGCATTTT.

The chain links TRBV7-3 to TRBJ2-2, with 8 bases lining up with TRBD2. Trimming at V came to 5 bases and at J to 5 bases, leaving 10 bases not matched to a gene. In germline, CDR1 is SGHTA, CDR2 FQGTGA. The CDR3 sequence is 16 residues long. CDR3 amino acids: CASSPEGTSGTGELFF. CDR3 DNA: TGTGCCAGCAGCCCAGAAGGGACTAGTGGTACCGGGGAGCTGTTTTTT.

The chain has TRBV30 and TRBJ2-5, with 8 bases that match TRBD2. The end of the DNA aligns better with TRBJ2-7, so the J call may be wrong. The CDR3 contains 14 residues. CDR1 GTSNPN and CDR2 SVGIG come from the germline V gene (reference sequence). The DNA for the CDR3 is TGTGCCTGGAGATTCGAAGCGGGAGCTTTCGAGCAGTACTTC. It codes for CAWRFEAGAFEQYF.

V is TRBV6-5 and J is TRBJ2-5, with D tentatively TRBD2 (5 bases). Germline V lookup: CDR1 MNHEY, CDR2 SVGAGI. The V and J ends lost 2 bases and 3 bases respectively, with 13 bases between them. The CDR3 is made up of 15 amino acids. The CDR3 here is CASSYKGSGKETQYF. In DNA form, the CDR3 reads TGTGCCAGCAGTTACAAGGGAAGCGGTAAAGAGACCCAGTACTTC.

The chain is built from TRBV7-2 and TRBJ2-7; 10 bases match TRBD2. Germline CDR1 reads SGHTA; CDR2 reads FQGNSA. V lost 5 bases, J lost 2 bases, and 12 bases stayed unmatched. The CDR3 spans 17 residues. The DNA of the CDR3 is TGTGCCAGCAGCCCGGGGGGCACTAGCGGGGTTACCTACGAGCAGTACTTC. The encoded protein is CASSPGGTSGVTYEQYF. Variable domain in full (rest from reference TRBV7-2 and TRBJ2-7): GAGVSQSPSNKVTEKGKDVELRCDPISGHTALYWYRQSLGQGLEFLIYFQGNSAPDKSGLPSDRFSAERTGGSVSTLTIQRTQQEDSAVYLCASSPGGTSGVTYEQYFGPGTRLTVT.

The V call is TRBV9, the J call TRBJ2-1; D gene ambiguous. V dropped 0 bases and J dropped 8 bases, with 6 bases sitting between them. This CDR3 comprises 12 residues. Germline V gives CDR1 SGDLS, CDR2 YYNGEE. The CDR3 loop is CASSVVTHEQFF. The CDR3 bases are TGTGCCAGCAGCGTAGTAACACATGAGCAGTTCTTC.

V is TRBV6-1 and J is TRBJ2-7; D is ambiguous. The CDR3 contains 14 residues. Germline lookup yields CDR1 MNHNS and CDR2 SASEGT. Deletions cut 2 bases from V and 2 bases from J, with 10 bases between. CDR3 residues: CASSEQVQTYEQYF. The CDR3, as DNA: TGTGCCAGCAGTGAACAGGTTCAAACCTACGAGCAGTACTTC.

This sequence joins TRBV7-2 and TRBJ1-5, with D unclear. This CDR3 contains 16 residues. Trimming left V 1 base short and J 2 bases short, with 12 bases between. Germline assignment: CDR1 SGHTA and CDR2 FQGNSA. The CDR3 coding sequence is TGTGCCAGCAGCTTAGTCTTCTCTCCGGGCAATCAGCCCCAGCATTTT. The encoded protein is CASSLVFSPGNQPQHF.

The chain links TRBV7-6 to TRBJ2-7; TRBD1 matches at 7 bases. The CDR3 runs 14 residues. CDR1 and CDR2 from the germline V gene are SGHVS and FNYEAQ. The trim removed 5 bases at V and 4 bases at J, leaving 8 bases unmatched. In nucleotides, the CDR3 is TGTGCCAGCAGCCCCCGGGACAGTTCTTACGAGCAGTACTTC. Amino acid sequence: CASSPRDSSYEQYF.

CDR3 DNA: TGTGCCAGCAGTCGACTAGCGGGAGGGGATACGCAGTATTTT. Residues: CASSRLAGGDTQYF. V is TRBV14 and J is TRBJ2-3; 14 bases are a match to TRBD2. J gave up 6 bases and V 6 bases, and 2 bases lay outside the gene matches. The CDR3 consists of 14 residues. In germline, CDR1 is SGHDN, CDR2 FVKESK. Full variable domain (missing parts from reference TRBV14 and TRBJ2-3): EAGVTQFPSHSVIEKGQTVTLRCDPISGHDNLYWYRRVMGKEIKFLLHFVKESKQDESGMPNNRFLAERTGGTYSTLKVQPAELEDSGVYFCASSRLAGGDTQYFGPGTRLTVL.

This clone showed up just once. This chain connects TRBV5-4 to TRBJ2-1; 8 nucleotides agree with TRBD2. CDR1 and CDR2 (germline): SGHNT, YYREEE (reference sequence). CDR3 length: 16 amino acids. The ends lost 3 bases at V and 5 bases at J; junction bases unmatched: 10. This chain's CDR3 is CASSSSGGTRDNEQFF. Here the CDR3 DNA reads TGTGCCAGCAGCTCAAGCGGGGGCACCAGGGACAATGAGCAGTTCTTC.

The chain links TRBV5-5 to TRBJ2-7; 8 nucleotides align to TRBD2. V was pared by 1 base and J by 7 bases, with 19 bases of the junction left unmatched. There are 18 residues in the CDR3. Looked up from germline, CDR1 is SGHKS and CDR2 is YYEKEE (reference sequence). The DNA for the CDR3 is TGTGCCAGCAGCTTGTTGCGACTAGCGAAAGGGGCATCTCGGGAGCAGTACTTC. This sequence encodes CASSLLRLAKGASREQYF.

The V call is TRBV11-2, the J call TRBJ2-2; TRBD2 aligns across 9 bases. J lost 7 bases, V lost 5 bases, and 5 bases had no gene match. Per the germline V gene, CDR1 is SGHAT and CDR2 is FQNNGV. This CDR3 comprises 14 residues. CDR3: CASSRTSVHGELFF. In nucleotides, the CDR3 is TGTGCCAGCAGCAGGACTAGCGTTCACGGGGAGCTGTTTTTT.

The chain carries TRBV10-3 and TRBJ2-3, with 7 bases aligning to TRBD2. The V and J ends lost 5 bases and 1 base, in that order; junction bases with no gene match: 0. Germline loops: CDR1 ENHRY, CDR2 SYGVKD. The CDR3 extends over 13 amino acids. CDR3 protein: CAISREGTDTQYF. The CDR3 DNA sequence: TGTGCCATCAGTCGGGAGGGCACAGATACGCAGTATTTT.

This clone came up once. The rearrangement uses TRBV5-1 and TRBJ2-1, with 7 bases matching TRBD2. This CDR3 is built from 13 residues. Germline trimming cut 3 bases from V and 4 bases from J; bases unmatched to any gene: 1. Germline V gene lookup returns CDR1 SGHRS and CDR2 YFSETQ. CDR3 bases: TGCGCCAGCAGCTCTAGCGGATACAATGAGCAGTTCTTC. Translated: CASSSSGYNEQFF.

The J gene is TRBJ2-5, the V gene TRBV15, with 12 bases fitting TRBD2. CDR1 is LNHNV, CDR2 YYDKDF, per germline (reference sequence). V was pared by 4 bases and J by 2 bases, with 5 bases of the junction left unmatched. CDR3 size: 16 residues. CDR3 in DNA: TGTGCCACCAGCATTCTAGCGGGGGGGAATCAAGAGACCCAGTACTTC. Amino acid sequence: CATSILAGGNQETQYF.